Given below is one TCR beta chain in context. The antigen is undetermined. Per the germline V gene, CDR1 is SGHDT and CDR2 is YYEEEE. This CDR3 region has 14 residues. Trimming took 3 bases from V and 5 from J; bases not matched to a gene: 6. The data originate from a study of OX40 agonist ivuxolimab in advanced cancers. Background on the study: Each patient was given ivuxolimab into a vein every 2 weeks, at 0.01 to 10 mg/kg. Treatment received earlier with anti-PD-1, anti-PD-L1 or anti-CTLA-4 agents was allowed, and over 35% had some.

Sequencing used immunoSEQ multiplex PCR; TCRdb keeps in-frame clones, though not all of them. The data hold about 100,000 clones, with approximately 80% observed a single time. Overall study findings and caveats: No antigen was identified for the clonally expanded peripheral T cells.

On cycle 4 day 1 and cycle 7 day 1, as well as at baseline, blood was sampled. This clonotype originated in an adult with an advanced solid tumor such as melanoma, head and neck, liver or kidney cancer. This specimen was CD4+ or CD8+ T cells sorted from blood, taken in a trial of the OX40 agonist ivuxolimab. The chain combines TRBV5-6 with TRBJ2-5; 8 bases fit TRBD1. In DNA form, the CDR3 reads TGTGCCAGCAGCTCGACAGGGGCAGCGGAGACCCAGTACTTC. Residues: CASSSTGAAETQYF.